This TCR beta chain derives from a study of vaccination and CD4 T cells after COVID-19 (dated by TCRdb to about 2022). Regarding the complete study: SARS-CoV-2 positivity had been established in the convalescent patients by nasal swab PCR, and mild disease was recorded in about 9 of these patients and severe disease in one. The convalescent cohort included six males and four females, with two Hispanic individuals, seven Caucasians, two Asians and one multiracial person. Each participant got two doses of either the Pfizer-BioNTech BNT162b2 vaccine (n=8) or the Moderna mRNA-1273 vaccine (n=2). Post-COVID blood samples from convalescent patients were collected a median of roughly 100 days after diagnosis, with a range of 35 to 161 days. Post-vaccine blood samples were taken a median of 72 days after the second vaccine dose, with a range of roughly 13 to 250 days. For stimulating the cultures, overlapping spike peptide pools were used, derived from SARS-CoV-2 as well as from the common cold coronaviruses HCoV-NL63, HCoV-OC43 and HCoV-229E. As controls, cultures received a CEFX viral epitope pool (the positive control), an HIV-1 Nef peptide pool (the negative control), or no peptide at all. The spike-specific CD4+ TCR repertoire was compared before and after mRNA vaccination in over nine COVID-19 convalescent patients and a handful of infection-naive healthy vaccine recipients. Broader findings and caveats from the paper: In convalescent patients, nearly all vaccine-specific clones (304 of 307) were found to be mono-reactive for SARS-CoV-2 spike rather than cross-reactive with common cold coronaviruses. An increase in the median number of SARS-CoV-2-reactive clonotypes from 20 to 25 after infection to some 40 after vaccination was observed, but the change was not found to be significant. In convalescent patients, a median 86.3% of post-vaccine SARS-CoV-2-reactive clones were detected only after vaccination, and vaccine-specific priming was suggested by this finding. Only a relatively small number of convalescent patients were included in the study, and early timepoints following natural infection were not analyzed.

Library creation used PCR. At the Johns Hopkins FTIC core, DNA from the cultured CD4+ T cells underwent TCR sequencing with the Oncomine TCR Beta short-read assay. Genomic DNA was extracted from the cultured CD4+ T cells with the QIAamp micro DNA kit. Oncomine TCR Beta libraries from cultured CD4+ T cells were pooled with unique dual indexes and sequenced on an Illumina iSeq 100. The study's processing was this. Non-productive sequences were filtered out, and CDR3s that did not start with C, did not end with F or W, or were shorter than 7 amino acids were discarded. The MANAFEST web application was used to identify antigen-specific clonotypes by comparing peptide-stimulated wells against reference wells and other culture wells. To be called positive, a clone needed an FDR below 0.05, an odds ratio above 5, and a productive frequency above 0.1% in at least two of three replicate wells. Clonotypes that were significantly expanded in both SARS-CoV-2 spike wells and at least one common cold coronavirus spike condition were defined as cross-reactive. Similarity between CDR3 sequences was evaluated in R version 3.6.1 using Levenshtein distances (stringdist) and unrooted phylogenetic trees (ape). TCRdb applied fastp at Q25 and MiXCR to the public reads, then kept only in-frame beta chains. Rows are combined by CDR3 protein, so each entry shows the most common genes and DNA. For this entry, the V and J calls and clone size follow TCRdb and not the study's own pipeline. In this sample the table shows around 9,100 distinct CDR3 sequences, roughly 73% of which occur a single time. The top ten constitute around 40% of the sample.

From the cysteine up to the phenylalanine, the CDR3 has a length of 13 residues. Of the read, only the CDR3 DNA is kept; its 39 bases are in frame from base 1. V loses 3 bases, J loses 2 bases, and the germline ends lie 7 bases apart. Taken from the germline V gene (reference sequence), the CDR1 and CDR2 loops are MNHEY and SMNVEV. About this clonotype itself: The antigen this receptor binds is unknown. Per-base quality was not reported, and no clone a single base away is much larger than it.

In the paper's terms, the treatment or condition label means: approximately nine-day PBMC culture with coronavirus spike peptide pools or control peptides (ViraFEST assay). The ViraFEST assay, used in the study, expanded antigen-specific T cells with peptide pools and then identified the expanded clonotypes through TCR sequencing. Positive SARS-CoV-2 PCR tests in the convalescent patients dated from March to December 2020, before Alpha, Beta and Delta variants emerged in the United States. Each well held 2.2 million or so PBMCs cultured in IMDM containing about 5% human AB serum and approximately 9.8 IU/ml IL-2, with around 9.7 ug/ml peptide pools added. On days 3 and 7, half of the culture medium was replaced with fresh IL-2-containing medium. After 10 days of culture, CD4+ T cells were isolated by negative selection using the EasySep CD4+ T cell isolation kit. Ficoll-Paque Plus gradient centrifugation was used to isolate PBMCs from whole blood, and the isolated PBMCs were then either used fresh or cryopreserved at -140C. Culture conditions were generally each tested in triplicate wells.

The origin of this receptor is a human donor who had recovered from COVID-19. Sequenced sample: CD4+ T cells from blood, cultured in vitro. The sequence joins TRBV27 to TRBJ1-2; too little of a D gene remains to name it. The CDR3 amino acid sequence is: CASSFDGNYGYTF. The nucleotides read TGTGCCAGCAGTTTCGACGGGAACTATGGCTACACCTTC.